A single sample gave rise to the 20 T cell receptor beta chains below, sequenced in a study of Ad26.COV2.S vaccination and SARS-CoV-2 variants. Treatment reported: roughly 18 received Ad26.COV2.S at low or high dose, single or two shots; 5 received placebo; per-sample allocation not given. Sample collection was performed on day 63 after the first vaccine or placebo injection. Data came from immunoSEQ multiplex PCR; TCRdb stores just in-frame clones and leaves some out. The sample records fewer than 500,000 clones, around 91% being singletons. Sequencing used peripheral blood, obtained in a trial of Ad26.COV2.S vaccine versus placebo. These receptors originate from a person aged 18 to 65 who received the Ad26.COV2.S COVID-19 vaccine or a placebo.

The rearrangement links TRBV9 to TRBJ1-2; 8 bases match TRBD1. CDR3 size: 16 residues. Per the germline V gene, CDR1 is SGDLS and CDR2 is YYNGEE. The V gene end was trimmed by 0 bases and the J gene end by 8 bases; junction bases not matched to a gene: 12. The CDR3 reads CASSVAIDQGAWGYTF. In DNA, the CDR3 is TGTGCCAGCAGCGTAGCTATTGATCAGGGGGCATGGGGCTACACCTTC.

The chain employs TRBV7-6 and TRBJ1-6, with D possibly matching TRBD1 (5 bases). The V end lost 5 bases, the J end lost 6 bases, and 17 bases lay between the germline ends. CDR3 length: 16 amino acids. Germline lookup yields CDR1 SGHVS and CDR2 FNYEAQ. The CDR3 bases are TGTGCCAGCAGCATCGGGACGCCCTCTAGTAATTCACCCCTCCACTTT. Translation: CASSIGTPSSNSPLHF.

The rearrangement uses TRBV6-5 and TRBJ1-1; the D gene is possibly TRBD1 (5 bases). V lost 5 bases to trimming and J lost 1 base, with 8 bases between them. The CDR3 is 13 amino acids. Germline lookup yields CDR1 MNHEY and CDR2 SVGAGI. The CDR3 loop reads CASSMGTNTEAFF. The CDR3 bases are TGTGCCAGCAGTATGGGGACGAACACTGAAGCTTTCTTT.

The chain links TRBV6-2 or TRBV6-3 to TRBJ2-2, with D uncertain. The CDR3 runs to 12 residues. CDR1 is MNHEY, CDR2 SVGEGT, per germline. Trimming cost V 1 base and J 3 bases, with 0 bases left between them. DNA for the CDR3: TGTGCCAGCAGTTACTACACCGGGGAGCTGTTTTTT. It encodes CASSYYTGELFF.

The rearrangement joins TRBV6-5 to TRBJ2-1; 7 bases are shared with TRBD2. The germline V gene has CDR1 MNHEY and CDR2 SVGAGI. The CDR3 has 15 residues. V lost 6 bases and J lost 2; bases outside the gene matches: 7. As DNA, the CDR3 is TGTGCCAGCAGGGATGGGCGGGAGCCCTACAATGAGCAGTTCTTC. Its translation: CASRDGREPYNEQFF.

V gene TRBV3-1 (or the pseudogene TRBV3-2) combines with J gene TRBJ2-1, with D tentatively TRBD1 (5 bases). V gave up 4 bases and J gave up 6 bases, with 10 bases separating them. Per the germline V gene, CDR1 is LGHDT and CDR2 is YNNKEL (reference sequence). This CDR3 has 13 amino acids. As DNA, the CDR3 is TGTGCCAGCAGCCCTACAGGTTTCAATGAGCAGTTCTTC. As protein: CASSPTGFNEQFF.

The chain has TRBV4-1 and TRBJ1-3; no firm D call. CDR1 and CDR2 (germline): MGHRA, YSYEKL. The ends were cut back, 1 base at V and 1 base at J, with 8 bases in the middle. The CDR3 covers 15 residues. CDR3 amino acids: CASSQGRGSGNTIYF. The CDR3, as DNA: TGCGCCAGCAGCCAAGGACGGGGTTCTGGAAACACCATATATTTT.

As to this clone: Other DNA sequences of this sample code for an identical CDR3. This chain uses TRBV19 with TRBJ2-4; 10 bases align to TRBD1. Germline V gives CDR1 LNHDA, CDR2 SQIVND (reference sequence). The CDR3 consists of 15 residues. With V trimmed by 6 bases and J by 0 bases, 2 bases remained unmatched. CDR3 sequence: CASRGTGVAKNIQYF. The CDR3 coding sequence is TGTGCCAGTAGGGGGACAGGGGTAGCCAAAAACATTCAGTACTTC.

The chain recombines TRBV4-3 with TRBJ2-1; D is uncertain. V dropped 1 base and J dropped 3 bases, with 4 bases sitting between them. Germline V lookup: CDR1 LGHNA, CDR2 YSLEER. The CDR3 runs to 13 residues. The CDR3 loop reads CASSQAGYNEQFF. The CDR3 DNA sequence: TGCGCCAGCAGCCAAGCGGGCTACAATGAGCAGTTCTTC.

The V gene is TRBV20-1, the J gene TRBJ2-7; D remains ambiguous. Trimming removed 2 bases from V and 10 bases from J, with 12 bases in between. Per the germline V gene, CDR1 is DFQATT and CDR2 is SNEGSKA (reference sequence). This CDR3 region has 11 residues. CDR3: CSARSSLEQYF. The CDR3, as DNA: TGCAGTGCTAGAAGTTCCTTGGAACAGTACTTC.

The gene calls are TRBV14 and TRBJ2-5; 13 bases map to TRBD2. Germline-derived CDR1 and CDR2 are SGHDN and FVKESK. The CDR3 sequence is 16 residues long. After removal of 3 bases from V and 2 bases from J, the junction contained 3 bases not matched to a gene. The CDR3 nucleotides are TGTGCCAGCAGCCATACGGGACTAGCGGGGCAAGAGACCCAGTACTTC. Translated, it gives CASSHTGLAGQETQYF.

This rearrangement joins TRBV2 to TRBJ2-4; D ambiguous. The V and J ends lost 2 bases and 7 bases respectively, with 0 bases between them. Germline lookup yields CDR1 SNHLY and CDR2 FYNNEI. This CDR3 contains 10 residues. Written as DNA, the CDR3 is TGTGCCAGCAGTGAAAACATTCAGTACTTC. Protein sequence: CASSENIQYF.

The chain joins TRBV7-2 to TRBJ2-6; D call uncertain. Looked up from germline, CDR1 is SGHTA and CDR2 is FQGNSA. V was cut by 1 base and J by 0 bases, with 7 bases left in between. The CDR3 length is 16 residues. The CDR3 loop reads CASSLDYFSGANVLTF. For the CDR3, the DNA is TGTGCCAGCAGCTTAGATTACTTCTCTGGGGCCAACGTCCTGACTTTC.

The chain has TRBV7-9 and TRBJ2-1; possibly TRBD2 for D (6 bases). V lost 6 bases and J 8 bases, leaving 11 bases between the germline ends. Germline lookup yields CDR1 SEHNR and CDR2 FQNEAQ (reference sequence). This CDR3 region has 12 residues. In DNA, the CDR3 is TGTGCCAGCAGTTTCGCTAGCGATGAGCAGTTCTTC. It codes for CASSFASDEQFF.

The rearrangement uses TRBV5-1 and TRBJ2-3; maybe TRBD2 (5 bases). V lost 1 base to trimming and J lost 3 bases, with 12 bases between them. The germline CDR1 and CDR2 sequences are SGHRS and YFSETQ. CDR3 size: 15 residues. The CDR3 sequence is CASSLRPRGTDTQYF. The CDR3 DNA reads TGCGCCAGCAGCTTGAGGCCTCGAGGGACAGATACGCAGTATTTT.

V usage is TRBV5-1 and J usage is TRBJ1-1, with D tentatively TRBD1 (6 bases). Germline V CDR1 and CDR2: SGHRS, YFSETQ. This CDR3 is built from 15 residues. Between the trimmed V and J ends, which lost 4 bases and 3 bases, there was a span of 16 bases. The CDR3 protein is CASSPIRGRDTEAFF. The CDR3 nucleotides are TGCGCCAGCAGCCCAATTAGGGGGAGGGACACTGAAGCTTTCTTT. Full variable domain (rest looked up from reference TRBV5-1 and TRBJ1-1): KAGVTQTPRYLIKTRGQQVTLSCSPISGHRSVSWYQQTPGQGLQFLFEYFSETQRNKGNFPGRFSGRQFSNSRSEMNVSTLELGDSALYLCASSPIRGRDTEAFFGQGTRLTVV.

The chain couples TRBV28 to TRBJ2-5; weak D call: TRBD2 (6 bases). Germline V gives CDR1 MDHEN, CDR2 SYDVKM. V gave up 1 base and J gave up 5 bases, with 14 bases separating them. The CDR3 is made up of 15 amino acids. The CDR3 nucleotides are TGTGCCAGCAGTTTATTCGGGAGCGGATCGGAGACCCAGTACTTC. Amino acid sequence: CASSLFGSGSETQYF.

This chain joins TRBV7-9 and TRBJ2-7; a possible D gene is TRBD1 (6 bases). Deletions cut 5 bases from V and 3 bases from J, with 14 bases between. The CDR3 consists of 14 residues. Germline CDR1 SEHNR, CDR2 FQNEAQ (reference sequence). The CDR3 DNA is TGTGCCAGCAGCCAACAGGGTAATAACTACGAGCAGTACTTC. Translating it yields CASSQQGNNYEQYF. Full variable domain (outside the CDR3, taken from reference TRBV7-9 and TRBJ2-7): DTGVSQNPRHKITKRGQNVTFRCDPISEHNRLYWYRQTLGQGPEFLTYFQNEAQLEKSRLLSDRFSAERPKGSFSTLEIQRTEQGDSAMYLCASSQQGNNYEQYFGPGTRLTVT.

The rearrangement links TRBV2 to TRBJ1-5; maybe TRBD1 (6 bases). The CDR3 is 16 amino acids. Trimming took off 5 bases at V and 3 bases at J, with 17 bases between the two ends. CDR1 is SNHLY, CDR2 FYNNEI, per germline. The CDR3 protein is CASSRTGREANQPQHF. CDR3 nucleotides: TGTGCCAGCAGTAGAACAGGGAGGGAGGCCAATCAGCCCCAGCATTTT.

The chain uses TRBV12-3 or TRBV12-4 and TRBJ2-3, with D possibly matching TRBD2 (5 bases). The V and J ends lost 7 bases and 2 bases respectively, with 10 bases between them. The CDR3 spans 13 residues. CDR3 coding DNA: TGTGCCAGCAAGAGGGATAACACAGATACGCAGTATTTT. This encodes CASKRDNTDTQYF.